One and the same sample provided the 5 T cell receptor beta chains below, sequenced in a study of blood T cell repertoires in COVID-19. Generated by immunoSEQ multiplex PCR, the TCRdb table keeps only in-frame clones and is missing some. The data show about 300,000 clones, with about 90% seen just once and 3.5% to 4.5% held by the top ten. The sequencing sample was made of PBMCs or T cells enriched from blood (not recorded which). The origin of the receptors is a woman younger than 35 with acute COVID-19.

The chain is built from TRBV5-1 and TRBJ2-5; 10 bases match TRBD2. With V trimmed by 4 bases and J by 3 bases, 3 bases remained unmatched. Germline CDR1 SGHRS, CDR2 YFSETQ. The CDR3 runs 14 residues. CDR3 amino acids: CASSVLAGEETQYF. CDR3 nucleotide sequence: TGCGCCAGCAGCGTTCTAGCGGGAGAAGAGACCCAGTACTTC.

V gene TRBV5-5 combines with J gene TRBJ2-7, with 9 bases matching TRBD1. This CDR3 has 15 amino acids. The V gene end was trimmed by 0 bases and the J gene end by 1 base; junction bases not matched to a gene: 2. The germline V gene encodes CDR1 SGHKS and CDR2 YYEKEE (reference sequence). CDR3 amino acids: CASSLVGTGSYEQYF. For the CDR3, the DNA is TGTGCCAGCAGCTTGGTCGGGACAGGGTCCTACGAGCAGTACTTC.

The chain employs TRBV3-1 (or the pseudogene TRBV3-2) and TRBJ2-7, with 8 nucleotides matching TRBD1. This CDR3 has 15 amino acids. The V gene end was trimmed by 4 bases and the J gene end by 6 bases; junction bases not matched to a gene: 11. The germline CDR1 and CDR2 sequences are LGHDT and YNNKEL (reference sequence). This chain's CDR3 is CASSPFGTGSSEQYF. The CDR3 DNA sequence: TGTGCCAGCAGCCCTTTCGGGACAGGTTCATCCGAGCAGTACTTC.

V and J are TRBV19 and TRBJ2-6, with a possible D match to TRBD1 (6 bases). The CDR3 length is 15 residues. V was cut by 5 bases and J by 4 bases, with 12 bases left in between. From germline, CDR1 is LNHDA and CDR2 SQIVND (reference sequence). CDR3 DNA: TGTGCCAGTAGTCCAGGGGTCCCCGGGGCCAACGTCCTGACTTTC. Translating gives CASSPGVPGANVLTF.

In this sample, this clone turned up once. The V and J genes are TRBV7-3 and TRBJ2-5, with D possibly TRBD2 on 5 matching bases. This CDR3 contains 14 residues. V was shortened by 1 base and J by 5 bases, with 11 bases between the two germline ends. The germline CDR1 and CDR2 sequences are SGHTA and FQGTGA. CDR3: CASSLNPGRETQYF. The CDR3 DNA sequence: TGTGCCAGCAGCTTAAATCCGGGAAGGGAGACCCAGTACTTC.